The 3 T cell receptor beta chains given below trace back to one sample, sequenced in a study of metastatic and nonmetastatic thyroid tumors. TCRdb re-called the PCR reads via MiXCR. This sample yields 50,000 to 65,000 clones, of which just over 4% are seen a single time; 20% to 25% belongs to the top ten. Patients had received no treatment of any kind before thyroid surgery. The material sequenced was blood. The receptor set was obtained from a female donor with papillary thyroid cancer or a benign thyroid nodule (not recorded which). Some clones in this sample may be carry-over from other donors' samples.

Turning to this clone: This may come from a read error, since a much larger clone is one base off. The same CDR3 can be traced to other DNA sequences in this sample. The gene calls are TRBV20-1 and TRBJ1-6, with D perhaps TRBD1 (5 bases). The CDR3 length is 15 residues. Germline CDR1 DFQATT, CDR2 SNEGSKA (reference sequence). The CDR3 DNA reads TGCAGTGCTAGCGACACTCAGAGGGGCAATTCACCCCGCCACTTT. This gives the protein CSASDTQRGNSPRHF.

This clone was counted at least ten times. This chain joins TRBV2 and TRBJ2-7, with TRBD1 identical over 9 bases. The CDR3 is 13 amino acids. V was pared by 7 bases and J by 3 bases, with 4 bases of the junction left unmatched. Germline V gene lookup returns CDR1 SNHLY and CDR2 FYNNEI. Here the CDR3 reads CASTGTGHYEQYF. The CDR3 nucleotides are TGTGCCAGCACCGGGACAGGGCACTACGAGCAGTACTTC.

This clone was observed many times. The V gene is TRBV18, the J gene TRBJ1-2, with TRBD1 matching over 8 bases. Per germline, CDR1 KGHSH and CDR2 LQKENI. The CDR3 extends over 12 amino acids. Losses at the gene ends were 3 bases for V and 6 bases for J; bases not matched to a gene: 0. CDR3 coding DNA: TGTGCCAGCTCACCGACAGGGGATGGCTACACCTTC. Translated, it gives CASSPTGDGYTF.